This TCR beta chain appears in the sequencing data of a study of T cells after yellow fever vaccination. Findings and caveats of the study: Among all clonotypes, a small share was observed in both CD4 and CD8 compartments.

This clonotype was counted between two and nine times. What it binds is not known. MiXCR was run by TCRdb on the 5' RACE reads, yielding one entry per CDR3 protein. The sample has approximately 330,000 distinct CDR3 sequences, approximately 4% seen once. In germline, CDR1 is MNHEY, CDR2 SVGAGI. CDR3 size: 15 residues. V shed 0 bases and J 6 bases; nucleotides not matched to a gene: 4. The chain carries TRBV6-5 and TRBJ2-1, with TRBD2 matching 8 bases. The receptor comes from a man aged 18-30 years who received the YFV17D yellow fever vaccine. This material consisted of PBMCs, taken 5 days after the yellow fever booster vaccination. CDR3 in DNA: TGTGCCAGCAGTTACTCCCGCGGGGGGCGCAATGAGCAGTTCTTC. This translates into CASSYSRGGRNEQFF.